These T cell receptor beta chains were read from a single sample in a study of tumor and adjacent non-tumor tissue in lung cancer. TCRdb reprocessed the multiplex PCR reads via MiXCR and lists one record per CDR3 protein. The sample has approximately 80,000 distinct CDR3 sequences, more than 80% seen once. The sequenced sample was distant non-tumor lung tissue. Receptor source: a man aged 60-69 years with non-small cell lung cancer. Both conserved end residues are part of each CDR3. A D gene is named only where the DNA matches it firmly. Size is omitted from some rows. Given values are once, few, many or a class for expanded clones.

CDR3nt	CDR3aa	abundance	j_gene	v_gene	d_gene
TGTGCCAGCAGTTACCAACAGGGAAGCAATCAGCCGCAACATTTT	CASSYQQGSNQPQHF	few	TRBJ1-5	TRBV6-5	.
TGTGCCAGCAGCTTGGACCAGAATGGACGGGGGACCCAGTACTTC	CASSLDQNGRGTQYF	.	TRBJ2-5	TRBV11-2	.
TGTGCCAGCAGTTTAGGTGGGACAGGTAGCAGTCAGCCCCAGTATTTT	CASSLGGTGSSQPQYF	.	TRBJ2-3	TRBV12-3/TRBV12-4	TRBD1
TGCGCCAGCAGCCAAAAACTAGCGGGACCCTACGAGCAGTACTTC	CASSQKLAGPYEQYF	.	TRBJ2-7	TRBV4-1	TRBD2
TGTGCCACCATTGAAAGGACTATCGGGAGGCACGAGCAGTACTTC	CATIERTIGRHEQYF	.	TRBJ2-7	TRBV24-1	TRBD2
TGTGCCAGCAATCCCTCCGGGGGAGGTCAGTCCCAGCATTTT	CASNPSGGGQSQHF	.	TRBJ1-5	TRBV12-3/TRBV12-4	.
TGTGCCAGCAGTTTAGGGGGCCCCCGGAGGTGGGAGCAGTACTTC	CASSLGGPRRWEQYF	.	TRBJ2-7	TRBV5-5	TRBD1
TGCAGTGTTAGAGCGGGAACACCGAACACTGAAGCTTTCTTT	CSVRAGTPNTEAFF	.	TRBJ1-1	TRBV20-1	.
TGTGCCAGCAGCTTATACAGGGGCTATGGCTGCACCTTC	CASSLYRGYGCTF	.	TRBJ1-2	TRBV11-2	TRBD1
TGCAGTGCCGCACCAGGGGCTACTGATGGCTACACCTTC	CSAAPGATDGYTF	.	TRBJ1-2	TRBV20-1	.
TGTGTCAGCAGCCCCCCAGGGACTGATGGCTACACCTTC	CVSSPPGTDGYTF	.	TRBJ1-2	TRBV11-3	.
TGTGCCAGCAGCCAAGATCATCCAGGGAACTCCTACGAGCTGTACTTC	CASSQDHPGNSYELYF	.	TRBJ2-7	TRBV4-2	.
TGTGCCAGCAGTTTAGGGGGGGCGCCCACTGAAGCTTTCTTT	CASSLGGAPTEAFF	few	TRBJ1-1	TRBV12-3/TRBV12-4	.
TGCAGTGCTCAGAGGGATGTGAGCGAGCAATACTTC	CSAQRDVSEQYF	few	TRBJ2-7	TRBV20-1	.
TGTGCCAGCAGCTTGTACGGAAGTCCCTACGAGCAGTACTTC	CASSLYGSPYEQYF	.	TRBJ2-7	TRBV11-2	.
TGTGCCAGCAGCTTTCGGGTGGCGGATACGCAGTATTTT	CASSFRVADTQYF	.	TRBJ2-3	TRBV11-3	.
TGCAATGCGATAGGACTAGCGGGGCCGAGAATAGAGCAGTTCTTC	CNAIGLAGPRIEQFF	.	TRBJ2-1	TRBV20-1	TRBD2
TGCAGTGCCAACGCACTGAGAGGGGATATCACTATATATTTT	CSANALRGDITIYF	.	TRBJ1-3	TRBV20-1	.
TGTGCCAGCAGCACTGGACAGGTTCTGGTGACCCAGTACTTC	CASSTGQVLVTQYF	.	TRBJ2-5	TRBV11-2	TRBD1
TGTCCCAGCAGCTTAGGACAGGGATCAGGAAAACTGTTTTTT	CPSSLGQGSGKLFF	.	TRBJ1-4	TRBV7-9	TRBD1
TGTGCCAGCATCTCCAGGGACATAAACGGGGGCACAGATACGCAGTATTTT	CASISRDINGGTDTQYF	.	TRBJ2-3	TRBV7-8	.
TGTGCCAGCAGTCCCGGTGGAATTCTGAGAGCCATAAACATTCAGTACTTC	CASSPGGILRAINIQYF	.	TRBJ2-4	TRBV28	.
TGTGCAAGCAGTGAAGACAGTGACGACACTGAAGCTTTCTTT	CASSEDSDDTEAFF	.	TRBJ1-1	TRBV6-1	.
TGTCCCAGCAGACAGGGGGCGGGAGAGAGCCAGTACTTC	CPSRQGAGESQYF	.	TRBJ2-5	TRBV12-3/TRBV12-4	TRBD1
TGTGCCAGCACCTACAGTGGACAGGGTAGTCAACCCCAGCATTTT	CASTYSGQGSQPQHF	.	TRBJ1-5	TRBV6-5	TRBD1
TGTGCCAGCAGCTTAAACCGGGGGAAACAGGAGACCCAGTACTTC	CASSLNRGKQETQYF	.	TRBJ2-5	TRBV11-2	.
TGTGCCAGCAGTTACTGTGGACAGGGTAGTCAGCCCCTGTATTTT	CASSYCGQGSQPLYF	.	TRBJ1-5	TRBV6-5	TRBD1
TGCAGTGCTAGACCCAGGACAGGCCGGGTAGTGGCTGAAGCTTTCTTT	CSARPRTGRVVAEAFF	.	TRBJ1-1	TRBV20-1	TRBD1
TGCGCCAGCAGTCGAGGGGATGGGGTTAATCAGCCCCTGCATTTT	CASSRGDGVNQPLHF	.	TRBJ1-5	TRBV4-1	.
TGCAGTGCTAGAAATAATCGACAGGGTGCCTCCTATGAGCAGTACTTC	CSARNNRQGASYEQYF	once	TRBJ2-7	TRBV20-1	TRBD1
TGCAGTGCTAGAGACGCCAACACCGCCGAGCAGTACTTC	CSARDANTAEQYF	.	TRBJ2-7	TRBV20-1	.
TGTGCCAGCAGTGTCGGGACGTACAATCAGCCCCAGCATTTT	CASSVGTYNQPQHF	once	TRBJ1-5	TRBV12-3/TRBV12-4	.
TGTGCCAGCAATGAAGACAGGGGTAACACTGAAGCTTTCTTT	CASNEDRGNTEAFF	.	TRBJ1-1	TRBV6-1	TRBD1
TGTGCCAGCAGCTTACCCGGGACCCAAGAGACCAAGTACTTC	CASSLPGTQETKYF	.	TRBJ2-5	TRBV12-3/TRBV12-4	.
TGCGCCAGCTCATGGACTAGCGGGGGAGATACGCAGTATTTT	CASSWTSGGDTQYF	.	TRBJ2-3	TRBV5-1	TRBD2
TGTGTCACCAGTTGCCCTCCGGACTTCTACGAGCAGTACTTC	CVTSCPPDFYEQYF	.	TRBJ2-7	TRBV24-1	.
TGTGCAAGCACGGACCGGACAGCCCGCTATGGGCAGTTCTTC	CASTDRTARYGQFF	.	TRBJ2-1	TRBV6-2/TRBV6-3	.
TGCAGTGCTAGACCATCTGGGGTCCAAGAATGTGAGCAGTTCTTC	CSARPSGVQECEQFF	.	TRBJ2-1	TRBV20-1	.
TGCAGTGCTAGTGCCATCACCTACGAGCAATACTTT	CSASAITYEQYF	.	TRBJ2-7	TRBV20-1	.
TGCGGTGTGGGGCCCCTTGGATTGGATACGCAGTATTTT	CGVGPLGLDTQYF	.	TRBJ2-3	TRBV29-1	.
TGCAGCACTGACTCAGTGGGGGAGCCGTGGAATGAGCAGTTCTTC	CSTDSVGEPWNEQFF	.	TRBJ2-1	TRBV20-1	.
TGTACCAGCATCGCGCTACAGGGGGATGAGCAGTACTTC	CTSIALQGDEQYF	.	TRBJ2-7	TRBV6-1	TRBD1
TGTTCCAGCAGTCCTATCTCTGGGGCCAACGCCCTGACCTTC	CSSSPISGANALTF	.	TRBJ2-6	TRBV11-2	.
TGTGCCAGCAGCTTGCAAGTAGGTCGTGAAACTTTCTTT	CASSLQVGRETFF	once	TRBJ1-1	TRBV11-2	.
TGTGCCAGCAGACCTAACACCGGGGAGCTGTTTTTT	CASRPNTGELFF	.	TRBJ2-2	TRBV6-5	.
TGTGCCAGCAGTGAAGCGGTCGGGGGGGCGCCGGGGGGGACCCAGTACTTC	CASSEAVGGAPGGTQYF	.	TRBJ2-5	TRBV6-1	TRBD2
TGTGCCAGCAGTCAGGACAGGTGTGAAGTCTACGATGAGCAGTTCTTC	CASSQDRCEVYDEQFF	once	TRBJ2-1	TRBV5-6	TRBD1
TGCAGTGCCGAAAGCGGGAGGGTCTCCATTGAGCAGTTCTTC	CSAESGRVSIEQFF	.	TRBJ2-1	TRBV20-1	TRBD2
TGTGCCAACAACCAAGGGACTAGCTCCTACGAGCAGTACTTC	CANNQGTSSYEQYF	.	TRBJ2-7	TRBV4-2	TRBD2
TGTGCCAGCAGCTTGATAACCCGGGATACGCAGTATTTT	CASSLITRDTQYF	.	TRBJ2-3	TRBV11-2	.
TGTGTCAGCAGTATCCCAGGGATACTGAGCACTGAAGCTTTCTTT	CVSSIPGILSTEAFF	.	TRBJ1-1	TRBV12-3/TRBV12-4	.
TGCAATGCCAGGACAGGGGCGGGTCAGCCCCAGCATTTT	CNARTGAGQPQHF	.	TRBJ1-5	TRBV20-1	TRBD1
TGTGTCAGGAGTTACTCGATGGCAGGTGGTACATTAAACATTCAGTACTTC	CVRSYSMAGGTLNIQYF	once	TRBJ2-4	TRBV6-2/TRBV6-3	.
TGTGCCAGCAGCTGGACAGTGGCGGGCGGCGCTAAAGCTTTCTTT	CASSWTVAGGAKAFF	.	TRBJ1-1	TRBV6-5	.
TGTGCCAGCAGCCCGGGACAGGGGATCACCGGGGAGCTGTTTTTT	CASSPGQGITGELFF	.	TRBJ2-2	TRBV12-3/TRBV12-4	TRBD1